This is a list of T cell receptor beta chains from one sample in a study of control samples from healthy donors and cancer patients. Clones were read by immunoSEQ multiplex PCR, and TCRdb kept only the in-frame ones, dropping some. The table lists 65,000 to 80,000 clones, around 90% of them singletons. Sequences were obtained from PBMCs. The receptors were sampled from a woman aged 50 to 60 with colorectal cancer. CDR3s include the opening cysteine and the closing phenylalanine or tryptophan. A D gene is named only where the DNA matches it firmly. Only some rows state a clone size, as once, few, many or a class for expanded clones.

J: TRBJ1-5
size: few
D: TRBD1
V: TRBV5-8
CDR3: CASSLGQGSFSQPQHF
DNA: TGTGCCAGCAGCTTGGGACAGGGCTCTTTTAGTCAGCCCCAGCATTTT

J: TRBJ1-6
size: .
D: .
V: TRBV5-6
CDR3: CASSLGAPRNSPLHF
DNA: TGTGCCAGCAGCTTGGGCGCCCCGAGGAATTCACCCCTCCACTTT

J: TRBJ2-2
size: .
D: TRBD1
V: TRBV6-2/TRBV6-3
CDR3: CASSYRGQGAHTGELFF
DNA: TGTGCCAGCAGTTATAGAGGACAGGGGGCCCACACCGGGGAGCTGTTTTTT

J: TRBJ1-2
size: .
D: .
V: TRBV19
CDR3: CASSLRQMDGYTF
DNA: TGTGCCAGTAGTCTGCGACAGATGGATGGCTACACCTTC

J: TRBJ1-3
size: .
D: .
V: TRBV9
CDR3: CASSVDDSGNTIYF
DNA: TGTGCCAGCAGCGTAGACGACTCTGGAAACACCATATATTTT

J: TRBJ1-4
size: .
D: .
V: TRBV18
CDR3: CASSPQRMSEKLFF
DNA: TGTGCCAGCTCTCCACAGAGGATGAGTGAAAAACTGTTTTTT

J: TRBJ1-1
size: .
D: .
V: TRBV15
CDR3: CATSRDPTGRGEAFF
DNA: TGTGCCACCAGCAGAGATCCGACCGGGAGGGGTGAAGCTTTCTTT

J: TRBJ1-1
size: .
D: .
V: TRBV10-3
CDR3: CAISEYREAFF
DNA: TGTGCCATCAGTGAGTACAGGGAAGCTTTCTTT

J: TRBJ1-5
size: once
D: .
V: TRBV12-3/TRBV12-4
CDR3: CASSLMGWEPQHF
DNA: TGTGCCAGCAGTTTAATGGGCTGGGAGCCCCAGCATTTT

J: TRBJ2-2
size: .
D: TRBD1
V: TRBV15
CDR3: CATSRDRGVGELFF
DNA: TGTGCCACCAGCAGGGACAGGGGCGTCGGGGAGCTGTTTTTT

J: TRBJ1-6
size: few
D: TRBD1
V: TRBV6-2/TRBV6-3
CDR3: CASSYPGQGIHF
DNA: TGTGCCAGCAGTTACCCCGGACAGGGTATCCACTTT

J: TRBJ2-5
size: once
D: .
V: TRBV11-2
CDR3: CASQLNPRETQYF
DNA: TGTGCCAGCCAACTAAACCCCAGGGAGACCCAGTACTTC

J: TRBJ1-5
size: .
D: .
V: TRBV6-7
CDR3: CARVQGFQPQHF
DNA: TGTGCCCGCGTACAGGGTTTTCAGCCCCAGCATTTT

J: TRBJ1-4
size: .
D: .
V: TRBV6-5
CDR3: CASSYSVQGFEKLFF
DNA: TGTGCCAGCAGTTACTCCGTCCAGGGTTTCGAAAAACTGTTTTTT

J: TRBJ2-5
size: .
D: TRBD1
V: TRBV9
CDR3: CASSSQGVGSETQYF
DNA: TGTGCCAGCAGCTCCCAGGGGGTAGGTTCAGAGACCCAGTACTTC

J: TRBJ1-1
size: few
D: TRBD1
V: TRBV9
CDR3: CASSVGTGHTEAFF
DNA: TGTGCCAGCAGCGTAGGGACAGGGCATACTGAAGCTTTCTTT

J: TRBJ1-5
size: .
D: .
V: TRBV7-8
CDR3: CASSSLGLSNQPQHF
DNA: TGTGCCAGCAGCTCTCTAGGCCTTAGCAATCAGCCCCAGCATTTT

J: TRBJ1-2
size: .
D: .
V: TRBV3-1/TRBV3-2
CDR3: CASSQGRQGGNYGYTF
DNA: TGTGCCAGCAGCCAAGGACGTCAGGGAGGTAACTATGGCTACACCTTC

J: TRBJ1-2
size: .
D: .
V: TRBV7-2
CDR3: CASSSYPAGLYGYTF
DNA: TGTGCCAGCAGCTCCTACCCCGCCGGTCTCTATGGCTACACCTTC

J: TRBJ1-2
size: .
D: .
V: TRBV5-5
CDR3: CASSFAAYGYTF
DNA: TGTGCCAGCAGCTTCGCGGCTTATGGCTACACCTTC